A selection of T cell receptor beta chains follows, all from one sample in a study of follicular helper T cells after annual influenza vaccination. Some clones are missing from TCRdb's copy, which holds only in-frame ones; the method was immunoSEQ multiplex PCR. This table holds under 9,500 clones, nearly 85% found once. Sequencing used CXCR5+ CD38- circulating T follicular helper cells from blood, obtained 7 days after influenza vaccination. These receptors originate from an adult who received the influenza vaccine. CDR3s include the opening cysteine and the closing phenylalanine or tryptophan. A D gene is named only where the DNA matches it firmly. Not all rows give a size; the values are once, few, many and, for expanded clones, a class.

clone_size	v_call	j_call	d_call	cdr3_nt	cdr3_aa
-	TRBV7-8	TRBJ2-7	TRBD2	TGTGCCAGCAGCTTAGGTAGTAGCGGGGGAACCTACGAGCAGTACTTC	CASSLGSSGGTYEQYF
once	TRBV5-1	TRBJ2-1	TRBD2	TGCGCCAGCAGGACCGGAGTAGCGGGGGAAAAACAGCAGTTCTTC	CASRTGVAGEKQQFF
-	TRBV29-1	TRBJ2-7	-	TGCAGCGTTGAAATAACCTACGAGCAGTACTTC	CSVEITYEQYF
-	TRBV5-6	TRBJ1-4	-	TGTGCCAGCAGCTTGCTAGGGAGTGAAAAACTGTTTTTT	CASSLLGSEKLFF
-	TRBV18	TRBJ2-4	-	TGTGCCAGCTCACCACCGGGACTAAACATTCAGTACTTC	CASSPPGLNIQYF
-	TRBV10-3	TRBJ1-1	-	TGTGCCATCAGTGATAACGGGGCCGACACTGAAGCTTTCTTT	CAISDNGADTEAFF
few	TRBV4-2	TRBJ1-5	-	TGTGCCAGCAGCCAGTCACCGAACAATCAGCCCCAGCATTTT	CASSQSPNNQPQHF
-	TRBV6-6	TRBJ2-1	TRBD2	TGTGCCAGCAGTTCCAGACTAGCGGGGTCCTACAATGAGCAGTTCTTC	CASSSRLAGSYNEQFF
-	TRBV6-6	TRBJ1-2	-	TGTGCCAGCAGTTATGAAAGGGTTAACTATGGCTACACCTTC	CASSYERVNYGYTF
-	TRBV30	TRBJ1-5	TRBD1	TGTGCCTGGAGCATATCACAGGGGAACAATCAGCCCCAGCATTTT	CAWSISQGNNQPQHF
-	TRBV5-6	TRBJ1-4	TRBD1	TGTGCCAGCAGCTTGTTTTACGAGGGGGCGGTCGAAAAACTGTTTTTT	CASSLFYEGAVEKLFF
-	TRBV5-1	TRBJ2-1	TRBD2	TGCGCCAGCAGTAAAGATCCTCTAGCGGGGGGCAATTCTTACAATGAGCAGTTCTTC	CASSKDPLAGGNSYNEQFF
-	TRBV6-5	TRBJ1-2	-	TGTGCCAGCAGTAACCGACGAGGGAGGGTTGGCTACACCTTC	CASSNRRGRVGYTF
-	TRBV5-1	TRBJ2-3	-	TGCGCCAGCAGTTACGGGCAGATTAGCACAGATACGCAGTATTTT	CASSYGQISTDTQYF
-	TRBV28	TRBJ2-1	TRBD2	TGTGCCAGCAGTTCCTCCGCGACTAGCAGGTATGAGCAGTTCTTC	CASSSSATSRYEQFF
-	TRBV7-2	TRBJ2-7	-	TGTGCCAGCAGCCGGGACTGGTCTTACGAGCAGTACTTC	CASSRDWSYEQYF
-	TRBV28	TRBJ1-3	TRBD1	TGTGCCAGCAGCCGGACAGGGCCTCTCGGAAACACCATATATTTT	CASSRTGPLGNTIYF